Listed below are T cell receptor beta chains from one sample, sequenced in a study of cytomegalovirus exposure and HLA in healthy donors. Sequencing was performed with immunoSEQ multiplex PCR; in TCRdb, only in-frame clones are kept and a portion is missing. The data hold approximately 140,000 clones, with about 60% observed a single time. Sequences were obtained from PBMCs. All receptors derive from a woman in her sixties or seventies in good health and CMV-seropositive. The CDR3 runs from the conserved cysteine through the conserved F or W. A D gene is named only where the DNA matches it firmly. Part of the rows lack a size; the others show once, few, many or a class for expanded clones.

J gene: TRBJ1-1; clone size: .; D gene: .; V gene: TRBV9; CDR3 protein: CASSVVMGLDTEAFF; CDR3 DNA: TGTGCCAGCAGCGTAGTTATGGGGCTTGACACTGAAGCTTTCTTT
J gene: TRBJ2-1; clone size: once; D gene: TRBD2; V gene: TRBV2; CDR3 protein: CASSEAQTSGNNEQFF; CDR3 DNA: TGTGCCAGCAGTGAAGCGCAAACTAGCGGAAACAATGAGCAGTTCTTC
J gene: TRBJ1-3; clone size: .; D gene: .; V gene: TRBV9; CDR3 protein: CASSATGHSGNTIYF; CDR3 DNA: TGTGCCAGCAGCGCGACGGGACACTCTGGAAACACCATATATTTT
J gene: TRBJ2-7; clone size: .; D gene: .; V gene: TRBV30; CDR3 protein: CAWSVQGSGASNEQYF; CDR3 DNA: TGTGCCTGGAGTGTACAGGGGTCGGGGGCCTCCAACGAGCAGTACTTC
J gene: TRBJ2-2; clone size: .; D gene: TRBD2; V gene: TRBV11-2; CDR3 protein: CASSLGVSGRAGELFF; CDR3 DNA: TGTGCCAGCAGCTTAGGAGTTAGCGGGAGGGCCGGGGAGCTGTTTTTT
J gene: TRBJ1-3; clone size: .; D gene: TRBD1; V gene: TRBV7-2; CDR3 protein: CASSPQGALGNTIYF; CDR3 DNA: TGTGCCAGCAGCCCACAGGGGGCGCTTGGAAACACCATATATTTT
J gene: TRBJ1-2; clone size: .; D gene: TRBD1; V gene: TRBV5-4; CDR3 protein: CASHRDRAHGHTF; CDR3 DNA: TGTGCCAGTCACCGGGACAGGGCCCATGGCCACACCTTC
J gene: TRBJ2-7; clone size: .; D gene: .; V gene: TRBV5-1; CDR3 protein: CASSLSNSYEQYF; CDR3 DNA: TGCGCCAGCAGCTTGTCAAACTCCTACGAGCAGTACTTC
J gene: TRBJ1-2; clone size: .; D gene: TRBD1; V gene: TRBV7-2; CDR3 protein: CASSLGDRVNYGYTF; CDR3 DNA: TGTGCCAGCAGCTTAGGGGACAGGGTTAACTATGGCTACACCTTC
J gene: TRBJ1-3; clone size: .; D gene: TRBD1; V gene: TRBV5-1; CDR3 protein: CASSLETGGPTAIYF; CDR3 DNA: TGCGCCAGCAGCTTGGAGACAGGGGGCCCGACGGCCATATATTTT
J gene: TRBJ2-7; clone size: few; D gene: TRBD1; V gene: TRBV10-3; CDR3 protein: CAISVDRGSYEQYF; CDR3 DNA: TGTGCCATCAGTGTCGACAGGGGATCCTACGAGCAGTACTTC
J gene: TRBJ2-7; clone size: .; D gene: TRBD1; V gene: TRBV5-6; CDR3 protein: CASSSTPGTASYEQYF; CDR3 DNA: TGTGCCAGCAGCTCCACCCCCGGGACAGCCTCCTACGAGCAGTACTTC
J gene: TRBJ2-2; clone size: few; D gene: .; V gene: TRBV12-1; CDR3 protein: CASSPLAGEGTGELFF; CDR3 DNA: TGTGCCAGCAGCCCTCTAGCGGGAGAGGGAACCGGGGAGCTGTTTTTT
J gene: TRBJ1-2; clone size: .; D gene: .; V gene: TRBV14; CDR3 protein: CASSQGRGAGYGYTF; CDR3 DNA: TGTGCCAGCAGCCAAGGGCGCGGGGCGGGCTATGGCTACACCTTC
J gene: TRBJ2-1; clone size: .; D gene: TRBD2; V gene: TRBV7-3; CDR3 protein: CASRTRTSGNEQFF; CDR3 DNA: TGTGCCAGCAGGACACGGACTAGCGGGAATGAGCAGTTCTTC
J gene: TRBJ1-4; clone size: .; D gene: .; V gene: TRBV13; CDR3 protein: CASSRTATNEKLFF; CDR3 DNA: TGTGCCAGCAGCAGGACAGCAACTAATGAAAAACTGTTTTTT
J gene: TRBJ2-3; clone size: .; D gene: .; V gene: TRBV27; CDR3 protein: CASSLGTDTQYF; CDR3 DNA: TGTGCCAGCAGTCTTGGCACAGATACGCAGTATTTT
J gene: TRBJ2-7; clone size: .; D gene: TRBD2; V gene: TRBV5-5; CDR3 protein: CASSLSGSLHEQYF; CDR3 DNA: TGTGCCAGCAGCTTAAGCGGGAGTCTCCACGAGCAGTACTTC
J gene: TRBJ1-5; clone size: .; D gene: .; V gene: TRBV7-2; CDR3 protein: CASSLAQAQPQHF; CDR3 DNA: TGTGCCAGCAGCTTAGCCCAGGCGCAGCCCCAGCATTTT
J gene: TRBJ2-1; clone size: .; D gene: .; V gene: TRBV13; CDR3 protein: CASSEEGGYEQFF; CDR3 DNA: TGTGCCAGCAGCGAAGAGGGTGGGTATGAGCAGTTCTTC
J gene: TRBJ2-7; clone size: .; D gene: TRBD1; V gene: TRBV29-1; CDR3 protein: CSVEDPARTGGGEQYF; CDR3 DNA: TGCAGCGTTGAAGATCCCGCCAGGACAGGGGGTGGCGAGCAGTACTTC
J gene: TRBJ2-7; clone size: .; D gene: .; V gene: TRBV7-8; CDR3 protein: CASSPRVAVSSYEQYF; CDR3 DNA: TGTGCCAGCAGCCCCAGGGTTGCGGTTAGCTCCTACGAGCAGTACTTC
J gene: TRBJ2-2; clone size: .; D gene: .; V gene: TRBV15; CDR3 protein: CATSRDRRGVGSGELFF; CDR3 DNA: TGTGCCACCAGCAGAGATCGCAGGGGGGTCGGATCCGGGGAGCTGTTTTTT
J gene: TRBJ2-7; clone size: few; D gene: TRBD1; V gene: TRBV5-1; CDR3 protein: CASSPIPGQYYEQYF; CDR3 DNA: TGCGCCAGCAGCCCCATTCCGGGACAGTACTACGAGCAGTACTTC
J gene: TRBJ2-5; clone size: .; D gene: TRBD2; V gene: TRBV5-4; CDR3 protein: CASSWGAGGEQETQYF; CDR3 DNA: TGTGCCAGCAGCTGGGGGGCGGGGGGAGAACAAGAGACCCAGTACTTC
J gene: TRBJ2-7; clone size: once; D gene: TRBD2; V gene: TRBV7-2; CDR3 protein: CASSPPGLAGSYEQYF; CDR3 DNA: TGTGCCAGCAGCCCCCCCGGACTAGCGGGATCCTACGAGCAGTACTTC
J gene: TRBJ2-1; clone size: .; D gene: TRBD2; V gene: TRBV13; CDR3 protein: CASSLGLAGDEQFF; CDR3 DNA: TGTGCCAGCAGCTTAGGACTAGCGGGAGATGAGCAGTTCTTC
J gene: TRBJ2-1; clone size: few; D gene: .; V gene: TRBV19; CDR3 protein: CASSIVGATLNEQFF; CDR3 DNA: TGTGCCAGTAGTATAGTTGGGGCTACCCTCAATGAGCAGTTCTTC
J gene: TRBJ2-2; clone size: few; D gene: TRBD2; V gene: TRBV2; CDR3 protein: CASSSRLAGVTGELFF; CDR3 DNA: TGTGCCAGCAGTTCCCGACTAGCGGGGGTCACCGGGGAGCTGTTTTTT
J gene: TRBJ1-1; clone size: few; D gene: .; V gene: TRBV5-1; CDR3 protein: CASSKTAGGTEAFF; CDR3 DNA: TGCGCCAGCAGCAAGACCGCCGGGGGCACTGAAGCTTTCTTT
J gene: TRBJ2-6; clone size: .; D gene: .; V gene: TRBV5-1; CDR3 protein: CASSLGTGVDGANVLTF; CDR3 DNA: TGCGCCAGCAGCTTGGGTACGGGAGTGGACGGGGCCAACGTCCTGACTTTC
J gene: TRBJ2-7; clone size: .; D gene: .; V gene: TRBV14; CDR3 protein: CASSHRGYEQYF; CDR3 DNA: TGTGCCAGCAGCCATAGGGGTTACGAGCAGTACTTC
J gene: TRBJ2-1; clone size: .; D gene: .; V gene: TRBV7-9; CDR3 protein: CASSPTTPAYNEQFF; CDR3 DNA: TGTGCCAGCAGCCCAACGACACCTGCCTACAATGAGCAGTTCTTC
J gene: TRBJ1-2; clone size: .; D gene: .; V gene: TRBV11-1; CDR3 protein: CASTPGREGYTF; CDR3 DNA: TGTGCCAGCACCCCGGGCAGGGAAGGCTACACCTTC
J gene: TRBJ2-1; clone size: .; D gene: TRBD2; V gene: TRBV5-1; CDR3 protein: CASSLQGTSGLNEQFF; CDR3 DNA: TGCGCCAGCAGCTTGCAGGGGACTAGCGGACTCAATGAGCAGTTCTTC
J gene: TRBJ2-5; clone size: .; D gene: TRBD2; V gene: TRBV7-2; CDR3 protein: CASSLGLAGAETQYF; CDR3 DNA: TGTGCCAGCAGCTTAGGACTAGCGGGAGCAGAGACCCAGTACTTC
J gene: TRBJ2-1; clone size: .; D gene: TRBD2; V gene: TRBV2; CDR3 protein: CASSGTSGRGEQFF; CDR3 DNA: TGTGCCAGCAGTGGGACTAGCGGGAGGGGTGAGCAGTTCTTC
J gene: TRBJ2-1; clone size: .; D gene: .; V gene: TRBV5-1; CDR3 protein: CASSSTPAENEQFF; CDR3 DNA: TGCGCCAGCAGCTCTACCCCCGCGGAAAATGAGCAGTTCTTC
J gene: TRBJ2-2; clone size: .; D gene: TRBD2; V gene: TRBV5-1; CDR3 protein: CASSTGLAGVRTGELFF; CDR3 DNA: TGCGCCAGCAGCACGGGACTAGCGGGAGTAAGGACCGGGGAGCTGTTTTTT
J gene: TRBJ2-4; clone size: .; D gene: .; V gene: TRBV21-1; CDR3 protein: CARDRGNIQYF; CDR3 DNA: TGTGCCAGAGACAGGGGAAACATTCAGTACTTC
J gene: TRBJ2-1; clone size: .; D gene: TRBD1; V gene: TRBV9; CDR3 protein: CASSVRTGGSNEQFF; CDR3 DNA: TGTGCCAGCAGCGTAAGAACAGGGGGCTCCAATGAGCAGTTCTTC
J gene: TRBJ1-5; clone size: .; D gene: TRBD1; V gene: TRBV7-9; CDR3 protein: CASSLGSGTGWNQPQHF; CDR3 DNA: TGTGCCAGCAGCTTAGGGTCCGGGACAGGGTGGAATCAGCCCCAGCATTTT
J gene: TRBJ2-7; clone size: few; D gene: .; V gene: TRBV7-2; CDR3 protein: CASSPRSGPSSYEQYF; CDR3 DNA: TGTGCCAGCAGCCCCCGAAGCGGGCCCAGCTCCTACGAGCAGTACTTC